This T cell receptor beta chain was recovered during a study of blood T cell repertoires in COVID-19. Per germline, CDR1 SGHRS and CDR2 YFSETQ. CDR3 length: 14 amino acids. Trimming pared 6 bases from V and 3 bases from J, leaving 16 bases between. Sequencing was performed with immunoSEQ multiplex PCR; in TCRdb, only in-frame clones are kept and a portion is missing. The sample records 150,000 to 200,000 clones, less than 90% being singletons. Sequencing was done on a sample of peripheral blood. This clonotype was obtained from a woman aged 55-69 years with COVID-19, enrolled during active disease. The V and J genes are TRBV5-1 and TRBJ2-7; no definite D call. CDR3 nucleotide sequence: TGCGCCAGCAAAGCCGGGTTAGGCGTCTACGAGCAGTACTTC. Protein sequence: CASKAGLGVYEQYF.